These T cell receptor beta chains were read from a single sample in a study of T cell responses to AZD1222 COVID-19 vaccine. The data were produced by immunoSEQ multiplex PCR, yet TCRdb's version contains in-frame clones alone and is incomplete. Of roughly 150,000 clones listed, approximately 91% are singletons. Specimen: peripheral blood, collected on day 0 of AZD1222 vaccination. Receptors originate from an adult in good health. The CDR3 runs from the conserved cysteine through the conserved F or W. A D gene is named only where the DNA matches it firmly. Clone size is given for some rows only: seen once, a few or many times, or a class if the clone is expanded.

TRBV6-2/TRBV6-3,NA,once,TRBJ1-1,CASSWDARDTEAFF,TGTGCCAGCAGCTGGGACGCGCGGGACACTGAAGCTTTCTTT
TRBV6-6,NA,NA,TRBJ2-4,CASSYRTGAKNIQYF,TGTGCCAGCAGTTACCGCACAGGCGCCAAAAACATTCAGTACTTC
TRBV6-5,NA,few,TRBJ2-1,CASSTRHNEQFF,TGTGCCAGCTCTACTAGGCACAATGAGCAGTTCTTC
TRBV19,NA,NA,TRBJ2-7,CASRTDLGEQYF,TGTGCCAGTAGGACGGATCTCGGCGAGCAGTACTTC
TRBV5-1,NA,NA,TRBJ2-3,CASSLVDSYTDTQYF,TGCGCCAGCAGCTTAGTGGACAGTTACACAGATACGCAGTATTTT
TRBV19,TRBD1,NA,TRBJ1-5,CASSINRGDQPQHF,TGTGCCAGTAGTATAAACAGGGGGGATCAGCCCCAGCATTTT
TRBV6-1,NA,NA,TRBJ2-5,CASSEGGAGKETQYF,TGTGCCAGCAGTGAAGGCGGGGCAGGGAAAGAGACCCAGTACTTC
TRBV5-1,NA,few,TRBJ2-7,CASSSRGPGYEQYF,TGCGCCAGCAGCTCCAGGGGACCAGGGTACGAGCAGTACTTC
TRBV7-2,NA,NA,TRBJ1-1,CASSFKTGSLEAFF,TGTGCCAGCAGCTTCAAGACAGGCTCCCTTGAAGCTTTCTTT
TRBV2,NA,NA,TRBJ1-2,CASSVLPGYGYTF,TGTGCCAGCAGTGTATTACCGGGCTATGGCTACACCTTC
TRBV10-3,TRBD1,NA,TRBJ2-7,CATHSGTVSYEQYF,TGTGCCACCCACTCGGGGACAGTATCCTACGAGCAGTACTTC
TRBV7-9,TRBD1,NA,TRBJ2-2,CASRNRGDQNTGELFF,TGTGCCAGCAGAAACAGGGGGGATCAGAACACCGGGGAGCTGTTTTTT
TRBV9,NA,NA,TRBJ2-5,CASSVGNPGQETQYF,TGTGCCAGCAGCGTAGGAAACCCGGGTCAAGAGACCCAGTACTTC
TRBV19,NA,NA,TRBJ2-5,CASGQVPGAGETQYF,TGTGCCAGTGGACAGGTACCGGGGGCGGGGGAGACCCAGTACTTC
TRBV6-4,NA,NA,TRBJ2-1,CASSASSIPLPNEQFF,TGTGCCAGCAGTGCCTCCTCTATACCGTTGCCCAATGAGCAGTTCTTC
TRBV19,NA,NA,TRBJ1-3,CASHRTGSSGNTIYF,TGTGCCAGCCATAGGACGGGGAGCTCTGGAAACACCATATATTTT
TRBV7-9,TRBD2,NA,TRBJ2-1,CASSPGDSGASREQFF,TGTGCCAGCAGCCCTGGGGATAGCGGGGCATCTCGTGAGCAGTTCTTC
TRBV29-1,NA,NA,TRBJ1-6,CSAKTAVASPLHF,TGCAGCGCCAAAACAGCTGTAGCATCACCCCTCCACTTT
TRBV19,NA,NA,TRBJ2-1,CASRQWSSYNEQFF,TGTGCCAGTAGGCAGTGGAGCTCCTACAATGAGCAGTTCTTC
TRBV29-1,TRBD1,NA,TRBJ1-1,CSVEGQGNEAFF,TGCAGCGTTGAGGGACAGGGAAATGAAGCTTTCTTT
TRBV28,NA,NA,TRBJ1-1,CASSPDTGEAFF,TGTGCCAGCAGCCCGGACACGGGTGAAGCTTTCTTT
TRBV24-1,TRBD1,NA,TRBJ1-2,CATSEGDRGGGYTF,TGTGCCACCAGTGAAGGGGACAGGGGCGGTGGCTACACCTTC
TRBV9,TRBD1,NA,TRBJ2-7,CASSFPPGGGEQYF,TGTGCCAGCAGCTTCCCCCCAGGGGGCGGCGAGCAGTACTTC
TRBV28,TRBD1,once,TRBJ2-3,CASRTTGETDTQYF,TGTGCCAGCAGAACCACAGGGGAAACAGATACGCAGTATTTT
TRBV7-2,TRBD1,NA,TRBJ2-7,CASSHGAGGGTYEQYF,TGTGCCAGCAGCCATGGGGCAGGGGGTGGAACCTACGAGCAGTACTTC
TRBV6-5,NA,few,TRBJ1-3,CASSLTGPTGNTIYF,TGTGCCAGCAGTTTGACAGGTCCGACTGGAAACACCATATATTTT
TRBV3-1/TRBV3-2,NA,NA,TRBJ1-2,CASSQAGGGYTF,TGTGCCAGCAGCCAAGCGGGAGGCGGCTACACCTTC
TRBV19,NA,once,TRBJ1-5,CARRGRNQPQHF,TGTGCCAGAAGGGGACGCAATCAGCCCCAGCATTTT
TRBV7-8,NA,NA,TRBJ1-3,CASSPTGNTIYF,TGTGCCAGCAGCCCGACGGGAAACACCATATATTTT
TRBV5-1,TRBD1,few,TRBJ2-7,CASSWTGTGGSEQYF,TGCGCCAGCAGCTGGACCGGGACAGGGGGCTCCGAGCAGTACTTC
TRBV23-1,NA,NA,TRBJ1-5,CASSQSSRQDNQPQHF,TGCGCCAGCAGTCAATCATCCAGGCAGGACAATCAGCCCCAGCATTTT
TRBV6-1,NA,NA,TRBJ2-7,CASSEYTYEQYF,TGTGCCAGCAGTGAATACACCTACGAGCAGTACTTC
TRBV5-5,NA,NA,TRBJ1-1,CASSPFRIMNTEAFF,TGTGCCAGCAGCCCTTTTCGGATTATGAACACTGAAGCTTTCTTT
TRBV11-2,NA,few,TRBJ2-1,CASSLGGGVYNEQFF,TGTGCCAGCAGCTTAGGCGGCGGGGTTTACAATGAGCAGTTCTTC
TRBV6-5,NA,NA,TRBJ2-7,CASSLLRDNSYEQYF,TGTGCCAGCTCCCTACTCAGGGACAACTCCTACGAGCAGTACTTC
TRBV7-8,NA,NA,TRBJ1-1,CASSQASNTEAFF,TGTGCCAGCAGCCAAGCCTCAAACACTGAAGCTTTCTTT
TRBV30,TRBD1,NA,TRBJ1-1,CAWSVRDQGAWATEAFF,TGTGCCTGGAGTGTACGGGACCAGGGGGCATGGGCCACTGAAGCTTTCTTT
TRBV6-5,NA,NA,TRBJ1-6,CASRRDKQGPLHF,TGTGCCAGCAGAAGGGACAAACAGGGACCCCTCCACTTT
TRBV28,NA,NA,TRBJ2-7,CASSSPETQYEQYF,TGTGCCAGCAGTAGCCCCGAGACACAATACGAGCAGTACTTC
TRBV12-3/TRBV12-4,NA,NA,TRBJ1-2,CASSPGPNYGYTF,TGTGCCAGCAGTCCCGGACCGAACTATGGCTACACCTTC
TRBV25-1,TRBD1,NA,TRBJ2-3,CASSESSQGARAQYF,TGTGCCAGCAGTGAGTCCTCACAGGGGGCGAGGGCGCAGTATTTT
TRBV30,TRBD1,NA,TRBJ1-5,CAWSAGGAQPQHF,TGTGCCTGGAGTGCAGGGGGAGCGCAGCCCCAGCATTTT
TRBV5-1,NA,NA,TRBJ2-2,CASSFYQGWTGELFF,TGCGCCAGCAGCTTTTACCAGGGATGGACCGGGGAGCTGTTTTTT
TRBV6-2/TRBV6-3,TRBD2,NA,TRBJ2-2,CASSPASGRPNTGELFF,TGTGCCAGCAGCCCAGCTAGCGGGAGGCCCAACACCGGGGAGCTGTTTTTT
TRBV7-2,TRBD1,few,TRBJ1-1,CASSLAGTGGGGTEAFF,TGTGCCAGCAGCTTAGCGGGGACAGGGGGCGGTGGCACTGAAGCTTTCTTT
TRBV6-5,NA,NA,TRBJ2-7,CASSYGLGEQYF,TGTGCCAGCAGTTACGGACTGGGAGAGCAGTACTTC
TRBV6-5,NA,NA,TRBJ1-5,CASSTGSGQPQHF,TGTGCCAGCAGCACAGGGTCGGGTCAGCCCCAGCATTTT
TRBV20-1,NA,NA,TRBJ1-5,CSASRNQPQHF,TGCAGTGCTAGTCGTAATCAGCCCCAGCATTTT
TRBV5-1,TRBD2,few,TRBJ2-1,CASSPGTTDNEQFF,TGCGCCAGCAGCCCAGGGACTACGGACAATGAGCAGTTCTTC
TRBV6-2/TRBV6-3,NA,few,TRBJ1-1,CASSYSTSAAEAFF,TGTGCCAGCAGTTACTCAACTTCGGCAGCTGAAGCTTTCTTT
TRBV9,NA,few,TRBJ2-2,CASSVGAGVANTGELFF,TGTGCCAGCAGCGTAGGCGCGGGTGTTGCGAACACCGGGGAGCTGTTTTTT
TRBV24-1,NA,NA,TRBJ2-7,CATSDYHYEQYF,TGTGCCACCAGTGATTACCACTACGAGCAGTACTTC